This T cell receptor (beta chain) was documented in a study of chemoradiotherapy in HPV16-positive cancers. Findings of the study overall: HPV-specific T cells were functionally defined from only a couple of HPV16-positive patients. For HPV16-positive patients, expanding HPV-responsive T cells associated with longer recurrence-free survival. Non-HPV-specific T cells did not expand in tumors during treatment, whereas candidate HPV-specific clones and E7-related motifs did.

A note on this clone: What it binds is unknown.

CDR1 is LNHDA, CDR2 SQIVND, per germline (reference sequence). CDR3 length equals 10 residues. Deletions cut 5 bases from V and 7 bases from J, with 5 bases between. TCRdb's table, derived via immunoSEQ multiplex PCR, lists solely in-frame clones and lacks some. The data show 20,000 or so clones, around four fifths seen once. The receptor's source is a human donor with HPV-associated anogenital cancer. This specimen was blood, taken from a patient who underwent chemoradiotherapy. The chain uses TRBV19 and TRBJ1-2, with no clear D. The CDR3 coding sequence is TGTGCCAGTAGTGAGGGTGGCTACACCTTC. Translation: CASSEGGYTF.